This TCR beta chain was retrieved from a study of T cells in Graves' hyperthyroidism and ophthalmopathy. Overall study findings and caveats: Ophthalmopathy stood apart from stable hyperthyroidism in a 13 V-J model.

The investigators amplified TCR beta CDR3 regions from RNA transcripts. In the first-round RT-PCR of the TCR CDR3, the HTBI primer set was used. Each CDR3 protein gets one entry after TCRdb re-called the multiplex PCR reads with MiXCR. The sample consists of almost 600,000 distinct CDR3 sequences, around 42% of them appearing once. This CDR3 contains 15 residues. Germline CDR1 reads SEHNR; CDR2 reads FQNEAQ (reference sequence). The V gene end was trimmed by 6 bases and the J gene end by 7 bases; junction bases not matched to a gene: 15. This clonotype has more than one count but fewer than ten. Its antigen is not known.

The genes are TRBV7-9 and TRBJ2-7; 7 bases map to TRBD2. The specimen sequenced was peripheral blood or thyroid tissue (not recorded which). The TCR sequence derives from a woman under 30 with Graves' hyperthyroidism. In DNA form, the CDR3 reads TGTGCCAGCAGGGGGCTTGCGGGAGTAGCGGATGAGCAGTACTTC. Its translation is CASRGLAGVADEQYF.